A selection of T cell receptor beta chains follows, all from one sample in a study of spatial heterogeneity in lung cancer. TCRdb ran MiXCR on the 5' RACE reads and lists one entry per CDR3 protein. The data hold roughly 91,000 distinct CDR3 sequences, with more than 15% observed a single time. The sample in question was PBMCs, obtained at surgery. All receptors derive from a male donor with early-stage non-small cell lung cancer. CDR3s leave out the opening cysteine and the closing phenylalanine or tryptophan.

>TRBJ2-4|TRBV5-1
ASSLGLAGVAKNIQY
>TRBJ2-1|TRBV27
ASSLVLAREQF
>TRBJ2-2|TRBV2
ASGGQQTGGELF
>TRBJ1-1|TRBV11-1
ASSPGTIEAEAF
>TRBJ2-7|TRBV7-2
ASSFGQGVKEQY
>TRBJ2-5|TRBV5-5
ASSLTGYGETQY
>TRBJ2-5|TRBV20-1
SARVQAWETQY
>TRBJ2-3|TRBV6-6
ASSYTPDRGPSTDTQY
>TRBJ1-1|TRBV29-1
SVKPGQQNTEAF
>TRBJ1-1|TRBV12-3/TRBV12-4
ASSPPSRGAF
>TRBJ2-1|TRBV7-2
ASSLGAGASYNEQF
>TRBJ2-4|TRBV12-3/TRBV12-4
ASSFHRGMAKNIQY
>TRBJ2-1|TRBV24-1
ATSDHSGGTDEQF
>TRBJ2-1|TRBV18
ASSPPATGTNNEQI
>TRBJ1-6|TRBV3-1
ASSQDRSLRGHSPLH
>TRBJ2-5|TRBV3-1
ASSPSGSGETQY
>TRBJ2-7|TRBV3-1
ASSRGPSYEQY
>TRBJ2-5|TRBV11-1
ASSVWEQETQY
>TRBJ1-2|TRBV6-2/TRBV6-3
ASSKHRDGYT
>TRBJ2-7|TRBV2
ASSGQGALYREQY
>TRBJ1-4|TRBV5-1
ASSGDTASEKLF
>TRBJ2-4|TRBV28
ASSLWTSGSIDIQY
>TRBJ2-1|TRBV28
ASSSTTSGMSYNEQF
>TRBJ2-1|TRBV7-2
ASSVQRGGYNEQF
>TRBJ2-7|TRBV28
ATTERDLFEQY
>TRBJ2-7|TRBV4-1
ASSQEGRTPSYEQY
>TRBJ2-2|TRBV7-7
ASSLRTGEAGELF
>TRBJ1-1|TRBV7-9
ASGHRGNTEAF
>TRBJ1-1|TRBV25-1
ASSELTPNTEAF
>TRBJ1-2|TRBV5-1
ASSQGTGRGYT
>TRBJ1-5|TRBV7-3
ASSLSVGALQH
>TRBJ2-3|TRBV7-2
ASSLARLEAQY
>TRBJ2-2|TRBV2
ASRGTGDTGELF
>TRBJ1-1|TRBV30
AWSGGRNTEAF
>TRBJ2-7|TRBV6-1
ASSEMTGAPYEQY
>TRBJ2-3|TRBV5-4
AAGDSTDTQY
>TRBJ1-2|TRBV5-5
ATHGGHVISYYGYT
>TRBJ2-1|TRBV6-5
ASRPDLISYNEQF
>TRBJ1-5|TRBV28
ASNDPTGNQPQH
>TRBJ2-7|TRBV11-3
ASSRSTSDEQY
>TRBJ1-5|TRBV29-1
SVDMGGGQPQH
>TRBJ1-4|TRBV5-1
ASSHHRQGDEKLF
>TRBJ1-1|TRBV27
ASSRSPGTGGAEAF
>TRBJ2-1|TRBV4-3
ASSAPPGYEQF
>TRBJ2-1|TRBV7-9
ASSHRDTVYNEQF
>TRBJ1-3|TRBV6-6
ASSRGQGSFGNTIY
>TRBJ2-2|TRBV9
ASSVGQNTGELF
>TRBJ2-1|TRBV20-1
SARDGERGDNEQF
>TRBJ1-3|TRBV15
ATSYAAPGDGNTIY
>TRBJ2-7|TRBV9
ASSVAGDRTDEQY
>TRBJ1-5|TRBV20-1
SARPRDRENQPQH
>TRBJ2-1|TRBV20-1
SARAVSGRFGEQF
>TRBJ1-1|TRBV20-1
SASIGAEAF
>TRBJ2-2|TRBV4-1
ASSHGLAGATGELF
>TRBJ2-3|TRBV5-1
ASSHPQGSDTQY
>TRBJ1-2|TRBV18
ASSKDPGQGRSYGYT
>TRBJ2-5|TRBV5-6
ASSFTGGRETQY
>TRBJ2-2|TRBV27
ASSPGLAGVGTGELF
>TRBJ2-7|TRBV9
ASSQGTSGGTYEQY
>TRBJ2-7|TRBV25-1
ASSATDSDEQY